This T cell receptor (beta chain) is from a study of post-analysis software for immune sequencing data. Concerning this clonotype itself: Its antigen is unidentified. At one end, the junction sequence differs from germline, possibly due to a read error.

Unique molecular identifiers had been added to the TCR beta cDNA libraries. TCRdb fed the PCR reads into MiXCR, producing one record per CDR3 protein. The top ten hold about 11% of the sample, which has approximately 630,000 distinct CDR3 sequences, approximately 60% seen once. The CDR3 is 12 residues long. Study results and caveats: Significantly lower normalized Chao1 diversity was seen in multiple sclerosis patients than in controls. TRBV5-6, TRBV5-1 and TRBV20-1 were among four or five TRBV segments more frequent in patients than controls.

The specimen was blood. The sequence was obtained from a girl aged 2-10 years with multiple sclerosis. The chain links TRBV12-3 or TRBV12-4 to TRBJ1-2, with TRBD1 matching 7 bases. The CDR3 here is CTSSFDRVGYTF. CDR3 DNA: TGTACCAGCAGTTTCGACAGGGTGGGCTACACCTTC.